This TCR beta chain derives from a study of cytomegalovirus exposure and HLA in healthy donors. PCR involved 60 Vbeta and 13 Jbeta primers. TCRdb keeps only in-frame clones here, not all; method: immunoSEQ multiplex PCR. The sample is made up of around 76,000 clones, and the top ten hold over 1.2% of it. General study results and limits: Exclusion as indistinguishable affected some V segments, including TRBV6-2 and TRBV6-3.

To note about this clone: No antigen is known for it.

Whereas donors were nominally healthy upon sampling, unrecorded immune exposures were probable. V gave up 4 bases and J gave up 2 bases; unmatched junction bases: 2. CDR1 and CDR2 (germline): SGHTA, FQGNSA. This CDR3 has 13 amino acids. Sequencing was carried out using PBMCs. The chain recombines TRBV7-2 with TRBJ2-7; 7 bases are shared with TRBD2. This clonotype originated in a woman aged 55-70 years in good health and CMV-seronegative. CDR3 sequence reads: CASSWGGTYEQYF. Written as DNA, the CDR3 is TGTGCCAGCAGCTGGGGGGGGACCTACGAGCAGTACTTC.